The 10 T cell receptor beta chains given below trace back to one sample, sequenced in a study of T cell responses to AZD1222 COVID-19 vaccine. Here immunoSEQ multiplex PCR was the method, and the copy in TCRdb shows in-frame clones only, minus some. The sample lists 55,000 to 75,000 clones, 65% to 80% occurring once. Here the sequenced sample was peripheral blood, taken on day 0 of AZD1222 vaccination. The receptor set was obtained from an adult in good health.

The chain couples TRBV30 to TRBJ1-6; D possibly corresponds to TRBD1 (5 bases). The CDR3 spans 15 residues. Germline V gene lookup returns CDR1 GTSNPN and CDR2 SVGIG (reference sequence). Trimming removed 2 bases at V and 9 bases at J, with 17 bases between. The CDR3 sequence: CAWSPGASFGSPLHF. CDR3 bases: TGTGCCTGGAGTCCCGGGGCCAGCTTCGGTTCACCCCTCCACTTT. The full variable domain, completed using reference TRBV30 and TRBJ1-6, is SQTIHQWPATLVQPVGSPLSLECTVEGTSNPNLYWYRQAAGRGLQLLFYSVGIGQISSEVPQNLSASRPQDRQFILSSKKLLLSDSGFYLCAWSPGASFGSPLHFGNGTRLTVT.

The chain recombines TRBV11-2 with TRBJ2-5, with TRBD1 as a possible D gene (6 bases). The CDR3 consists of 15 residues. Germline V CDR1 and CDR2: SGHAT, FQNNGV. The V end lost 2 bases, the J end lost 2 bases, and 12 bases lay between the germline ends. The CDR3 loop is CASSLSVGQQETQYF. CDR3 coding DNA: TGTGCCAGCAGCTTATCTGTCGGACAGCAAGAGACCCAGTACTTC.

CDR3 sequence reads: CASSFNRDGNTIYF. The CDR3, as DNA: TGTGCCAGCAGCTTCAACAGGGACGGAAACACCATATATTTT. The rearrangement links TRBV11-2 to TRBJ1-3; a possible D gene is TRBD1 (6 bases). The CDR3 totals 14 residues. Trimming took off 3 bases at V and 4 bases at J, with 10 bases between the two ends. The germline V gene encodes CDR1 SGHAT and CDR2 FQNNGV.

V and J are TRBV5-5 and TRBJ2-2; D could derive from TRBD1 or TRBD2 (5 bases each). This CDR3 region has 18 residues. The germline gives CDR1 SGHKS, CDR2 YYEKEE (reference sequence). V was trimmed by 4 bases and J by 0 bases, leaving 19 bases between them. The chain's CDR3 is CASSTWGSGRTNTGELFF. CDR3 sequence (DNA): TGTGCCAGCAGCACTTGGGGGTCCGGCAGGACGAACACCGGGGAGCTGTTTTTT.

The count of this clone is one. The chain couples TRBV7-9 to TRBJ2-7; possibly TRBD2 for D (5 bases). The CDR3 has 15 residues. Germline CDR1 reads SEHNR; CDR2 reads FQNEAQ (reference sequence). The ends were cut back, 1 base at V and 9 bases at J, with 19 bases in the middle. For the CDR3, the DNA is TGTGCCAGCAGCTTAGGTGGCGGTGGAGGAGTCGGGCAGTACTTC. This gives the protein CASSLGGGGGVGQYF.

This clone has just one count. V and J are TRBV5-1 and TRBJ2-3; maybe TRBD2 (6 bases). Looked up from germline, CDR1 is SGHRS and CDR2 is YFSETQ. The CDR3 consists of 14 residues. V shed 0 bases and J shed 4 bases, with 9 bases lying between them. In nucleotides, the CDR3 is TGCGCCAGCAGCTTGGGCGGGGTCGCAGATACGCAGTATTTT. This translates into CASSLGGVADTQYF. Complete variable domain (other parts from reference TRBV5-1 and TRBJ2-3): KAGVTQTPRYLIKTRGQQVTLSCSPISGHRSVSWYQQTPGQGLQFLFEYFSETQRNKGNFPGRFSGRQFSNSRSEMNVSTLELGDSALYLCASSLGGVADTQYFGPGTRLTVL.

In its sample, this clone was seen a few times. The chain links TRBV5-1 to TRBJ1-3, with a possible D match to TRBD1 (6 bases). V was clipped by 4 bases and J by 9 bases, with 17 bases between them. The CDR3 extends over 14 amino acids. Germline loops: CDR1 SGHRS, CDR2 YFSETQ. The CDR3 sequence is CASSPATGSTTIYF. DNA for the CDR3: TGCGCCAGCAGCCCGGCTACAGGGTCGACCACCATATATTTT.

This clone was observed a handful of times. The gene calls are TRBV5-4 and TRBJ1-2; unclear D gene. The ends were cut back, 2 bases at V and 0 bases at J, with 8 bases in the middle. The CDR3 spans 14 residues. Germline-derived CDR1 and CDR2 are SGHNT and YYREEE (reference sequence). CDR3 loop: CASSFIGSNYGYTF. CDR3 nucleotide sequence: TGTGCCAGCAGCTTTATAGGTTCTAACTATGGCTACACCTTC.

CDR3 sequence (DNA): TGTGCCAGCAGCCATAGTTGGGGGAACAGTCTAAGCACAGATACGCAGTATTTT. Translation gives CASSHSWGNSLSTDTQYF. The J gene is TRBJ2-3, the V gene TRBV7-9; tentatively, D is TRBD1 or TRBD2 (5 bases each). Germline CDR1 and CDR2: SEHNR and FQNEAQ (reference sequence). The V and J ends lost 5 bases and 0 bases respectively, with 21 bases between them. This CDR3 spans 18 amino acids.

The chain combines TRBV11-2 with TRBJ1-5, with unresolved D. The germline V gene has CDR1 SGHAT and CDR2 FQNNGV. V lost 0 bases, J lost 1 base, and 1 base lay in between. CDR3 size: 13 residues. DNA for the CDR3: TGTGCCAGCAGCTTAGAAAGCAATCAGCCCCAGCATTTT. As protein: CASSLESNQPQHF. Filled out from reference TRBV11-2 and TRBJ1-5, the complete variable domain reads EAGVAQSPRYKIIEKRQSVAFWCNPISGHATLYWYQQILGQGPKLLIQFQNNGVVDDSQLPKDRFSAERLKGVDSTLKIQPAKLEDSAVYLCASSLESNQPQHFGDGTRLSIL.